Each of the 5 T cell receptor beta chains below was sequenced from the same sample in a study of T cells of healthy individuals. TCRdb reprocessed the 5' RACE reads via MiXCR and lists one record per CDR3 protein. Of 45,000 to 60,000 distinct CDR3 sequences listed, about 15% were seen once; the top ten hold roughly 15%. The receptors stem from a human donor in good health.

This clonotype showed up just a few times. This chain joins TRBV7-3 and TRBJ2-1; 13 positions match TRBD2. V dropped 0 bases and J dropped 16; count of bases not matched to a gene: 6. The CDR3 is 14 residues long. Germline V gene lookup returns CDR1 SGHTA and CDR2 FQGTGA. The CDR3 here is CASSLTTSGGPQFF. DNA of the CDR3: TGTGCCAGCAGCTTAACGACTAGCGGGGGGCCCCAATTCTTC.

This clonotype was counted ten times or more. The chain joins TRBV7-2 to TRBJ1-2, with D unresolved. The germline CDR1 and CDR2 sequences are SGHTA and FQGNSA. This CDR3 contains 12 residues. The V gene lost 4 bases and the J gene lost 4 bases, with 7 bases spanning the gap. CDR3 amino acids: CASSSSGYGYTF. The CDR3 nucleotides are TGTGCCAGCAGCTCCAGTGGCTATGGCTACACCTTC.

In DNA, the CDR3 is TGTGCCAGCAGTTACGGGACTAGCGGGCGTTGGCAGTACTTC. This codes for CASSYGTSGRWQYF. The chain links TRBV6-2 or TRBV6-3 to TRBJ2-7, with 12 bases matching TRBD2. The CDR3 contains 14 residues. Trimming removed 2 bases from V and 9 bases from J; junction bases left unmatched: 5. Germline assignment: CDR1 MNHEY and CDR2 SVGEGT.

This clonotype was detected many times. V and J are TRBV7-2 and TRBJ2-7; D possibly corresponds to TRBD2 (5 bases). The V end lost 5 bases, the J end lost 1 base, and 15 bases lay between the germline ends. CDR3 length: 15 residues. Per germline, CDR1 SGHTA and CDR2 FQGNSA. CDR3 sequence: CASSLMPGGSYEQYF. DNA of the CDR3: TGTGCCAGCAGCCTCATGCCTGGAGGATCCTACGAGCAGTACTTC.

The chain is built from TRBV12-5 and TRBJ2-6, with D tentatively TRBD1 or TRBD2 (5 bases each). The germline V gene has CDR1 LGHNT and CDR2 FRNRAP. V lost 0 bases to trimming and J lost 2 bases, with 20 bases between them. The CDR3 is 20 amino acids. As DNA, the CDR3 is TGTGCTAGTGGTTTGGTACCGGACGGCGCCTTGGGACCTGGGGCCAACGTCCTGACTTTC. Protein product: CASGLVPDGALGPGANVLTF.